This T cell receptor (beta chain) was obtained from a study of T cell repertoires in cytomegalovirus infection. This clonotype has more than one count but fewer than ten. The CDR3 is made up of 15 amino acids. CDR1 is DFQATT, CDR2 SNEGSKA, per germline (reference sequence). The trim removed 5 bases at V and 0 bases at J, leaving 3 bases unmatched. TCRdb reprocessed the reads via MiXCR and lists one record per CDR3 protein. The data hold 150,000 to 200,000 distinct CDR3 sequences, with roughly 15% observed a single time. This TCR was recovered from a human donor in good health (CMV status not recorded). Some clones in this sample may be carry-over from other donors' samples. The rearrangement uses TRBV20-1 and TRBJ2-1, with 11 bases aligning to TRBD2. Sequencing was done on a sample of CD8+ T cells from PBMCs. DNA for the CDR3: TGCAGTGCTGACCTAGCGGGGGGCTCCTACAATGAGCAGTTCTTC. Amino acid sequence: CSADLAGGSYNEQFF.